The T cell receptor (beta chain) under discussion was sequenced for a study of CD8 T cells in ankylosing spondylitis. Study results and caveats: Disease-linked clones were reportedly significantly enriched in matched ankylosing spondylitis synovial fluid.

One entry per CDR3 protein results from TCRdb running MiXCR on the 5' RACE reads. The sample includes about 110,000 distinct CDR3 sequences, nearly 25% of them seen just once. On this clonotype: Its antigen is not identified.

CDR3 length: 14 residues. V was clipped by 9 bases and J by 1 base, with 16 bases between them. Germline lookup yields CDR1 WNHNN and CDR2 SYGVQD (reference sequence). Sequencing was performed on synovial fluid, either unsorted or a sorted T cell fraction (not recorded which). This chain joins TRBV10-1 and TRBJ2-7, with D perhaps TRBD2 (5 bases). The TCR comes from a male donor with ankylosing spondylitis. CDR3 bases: TGCGCCAGGCCGGACCACGGGGATTCCTACGAGCAGTACTTC. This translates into CARPDHGDSYEQYF.